This TCR beta chain was captured in a study of blood T cell repertoires in COVID-19. In the study overall: Italy, Spain and the United States were the sources of the convalescent and acute COVID-19 samples. Sources were T cells, B-cell-depleted T cells, or PBMCs; the material itself was cDNA or gDNA.

In the original processing: Quantification of nucleated cells was approximated via reference gene primer amplification. Sequenced by immunoSEQ multiplex PCR; TCRdb stores in-frame clones only, minus some. That table is the source of V, J and clone size, and D and trimming were worked out from the DNA. The data show some 300,000 clones, with about 90% seen just once and approximately 2.2% held by the top ten. The CDR3 runs to 15 residues. CDR1 is SSHAT and CDR2 is FNYEAQ in the germline V gene (reference sequence). The V gene end was trimmed by 5 bases and the J gene end by 5 bases; junction bases not matched to a gene: 8.

This chain links TRBV7-7 with TRBJ2-2; 7 nucleotides match TRBD1. The source material was peripheral blood. This sequence was found in a man aged 18 to 30 with active or convalescent COVID-19. For the CDR3, the DNA is TGTGCCAGCAGCGCTACCGGGACAGCTACCGGGGAGCTGTTTTTT. Protein: CASSATGTATGELFF. Drawing the rest from reference TRBV7-7 and TRBJ2-2, the complete variable domain is GAGVSQSPRYKVTKRGQDVTLRCDPISSHATLYWYQQALGQGPEFLTYFNYEAQPDKSGLPSDRFSAERPEGSISTLTIQRTEQRDSAMYRCASSATGTATGELFFGEGSRLTVL.